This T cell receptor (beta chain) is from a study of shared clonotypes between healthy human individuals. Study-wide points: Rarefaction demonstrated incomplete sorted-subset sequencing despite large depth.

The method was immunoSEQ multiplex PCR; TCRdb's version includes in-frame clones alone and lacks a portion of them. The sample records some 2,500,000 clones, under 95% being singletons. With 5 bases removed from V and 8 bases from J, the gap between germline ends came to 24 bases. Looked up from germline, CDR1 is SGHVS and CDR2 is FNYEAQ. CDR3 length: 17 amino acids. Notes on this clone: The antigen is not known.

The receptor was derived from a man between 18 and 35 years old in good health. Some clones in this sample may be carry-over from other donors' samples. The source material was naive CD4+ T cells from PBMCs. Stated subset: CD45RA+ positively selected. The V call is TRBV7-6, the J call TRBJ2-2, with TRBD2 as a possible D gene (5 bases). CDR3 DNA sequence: TGTGCCAGCAGCCGCGGGCGGGCCCGGGCCCTTGGAGGGGAGCTGTTTTTT. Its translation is CASSRGRARALGGELFF.